The 17 T cell receptor beta chains below all came from one sample that was sequenced in a study of blood T cell repertoires in COVID-19. Clones were sequenced by immunoSEQ multiplex PCR, and TCRdb holds only the in-frame ones, with some missing. The table includes 75,000 to 100,000 clones, around nine tenths detected once. The specimen was peripheral blood. The receptors derive from a man in his 70s with acute or convalescent COVID-19.

This clone turned up a few times. This chain joins TRBV28 and TRBJ1-5; 11 bases are shared with TRBD1. CDR1 MDHEN and CDR2 SYDVKM come from the germline V gene. Losses at the gene ends were 5 bases for V and 6 bases for J; bases not matched to a gene: 3. This CDR3 has 14 amino acids. DNA for the CDR3: TGTGCCAGCAGTGGACAGGGGGCACTTCAGCCCCAGCATTTT. Its protein is CASSGQGALQPQHF.

The chain links TRBV6-1 to TRBJ1-4, with 10 positions matching TRBD1. Germline lookup yields CDR1 MNHNS and CDR2 SASEGT. J was trimmed by 3 bases and V by 4 bases; bases with no gene match: 5. The CDR3 totals 16 residues. This CDR3 is CASSATGGLSNEKLFF. In nucleotides, the CDR3 is TGTGCCAGCAGTGCGACAGGGGGCTTATCTAATGAAAAACTGTTTTTT.

The chain is built from TRBV27 and TRBJ1-2, with D perhaps TRBD1 (5 bases). CDR3 length: 13 amino acids. Between the trimmed V and J ends, which lost 3 bases and 5 bases, there was a span of 10 bases. CDR1 and CDR2 from the germline V gene are MNHEY and SMNVEV (reference sequence). In DNA form, the CDR3 reads TGTGCCAGCAGTTTTGGCAGGGCTTATGGCTACACCTTC. It is translated as CASSFGRAYGYTF.

This clone was observed a handful of times. The V call is TRBV28, the J call TRBJ1-5; D is possibly TRBD1 (5 bases). The germline CDR1 and CDR2 sequences are MDHEN and SYDVKM. Trimming took off 6 bases at V and 6 bases at J, with 9 bases between the two ends. This CDR3 contains 12 residues. CDR3: CASRSQGQPQHF. CDR3 sequence (DNA): TGTGCCAGCAGATCGCAGGGTCAGCCCCAGCATTTT.

The chain has TRBV18 and TRBJ1-2; 7 bases are shared with TRBD1. The CDR3 runs 15 residues. Germline-derived CDR1 and CDR2 are KGHSH and LQKENI. V lost 1 base to trimming and J lost 4 bases; unmatched junction nucleotides: 6. The CDR3 reads CASSPLEGAIYGYTF. The CDR3 nucleotides are TGTGCCAGCTCACCACTAGAGGGGGCGATCTATGGCTACACCTTC. Full variable domain (missing parts from reference TRBV18 and TRBJ1-2): NAGVMQNPRHLVRRRGQEARLRCSPMKGHSHVYWYRQLPEEGLKFMVYLQKENIIDESGMPKERFSAEFPKEGPSILRIQQVVRGDSAAYFCASSPLEGAIYGYTFGSGTRLTVV.

This clone was seen only a few times. This chain uses TRBV5-1 with TRBJ2-6, with TRBD2 as a possible D gene (5 bases). Deletions cut 7 bases from V and 0 bases from J, with 14 bases between. CDR1 and CDR2 from the germline V gene are SGHRS and YFSETQ. The CDR3 loop spans 16 amino acids. The CDR3 nucleotides read TGCGCCAGCCGGGATACCGTGAACTCTGGGGCCAACGTCCTGACTTTC. Translated, it gives CASRDTVNSGANVLTF.

The chain combines TRBV5-5 with TRBJ2-7; 8 bases line up with TRBD1. The length of the CDR3 is 15 residues. The V and J ends lost 0 bases and 4 bases, in that order; junction bases with no gene match: 6. Germline assignment: CDR1 SGHKS and CDR2 YYEKEE (reference sequence). CDR3 nucleotide sequence: TGTGCCAGCAGCTTGGGGGTCCACAGGGGGTACGAGCAGTACGTC. Its protein is CASSLGVHRGYEQYV.

This chain uses TRBV3-1 (or the pseudogene TRBV3-2) with TRBJ2-7; the D gene is possibly TRBD2 (5 bases). Germline values: CDR1 LGHDT, CDR2 YNNKEL (reference sequence). The CDR3 consists of 12 residues. Trimming pared 1 base from V and 5 bases from J, leaving 6 bases between. CDR3 bases: TGTGCCAGCAGCCAAGGAGGGAACGAGCAGTACGTC. This sequence encodes CASSQGGNEQYV.

The V call is TRBV7-9, the J call TRBJ2-3, with TRBD1 matching 7 bases. Germline CDR1 and CDR2: SEHNR and FQNEAQ (reference sequence). J was trimmed by 0 bases and V by 0 bases; bases with no gene match: 9. The CDR3 spans 18 residues. Written as DNA, the CDR3 is TGTGCCAGCAGCTTAGCACAGGGGATGCTCTCTAGCACAGATACGCAGTATTTT. Its protein product is CASSLAQGMLSSTDTQYF.

The chain has TRBV11-2 and TRBJ2-1; weak D call: TRBD2 (6 bases). The CDR3 has 14 residues. Germline loops: CDR1 SGHAT, CDR2 FQNNGV. Between the trimmed V and J ends, which lost 4 bases and 5 bases, there was a span of 12 bases. The CDR3 region has the DNA TGTGCCAGCAGCTGGGCGGGGAGGAACAATGAGCAGTTCTTC. Translation: CASSWAGRNNEQFF.

The gene calls are TRBV19 and TRBJ2-5; 8 bases are shared with TRBD1. The CDR3 contains 16 residues. With 10 bases clipped from V and 4 bases from J, the junction kept 17 bases outside the gene matches. CDR1 is LNHDA and CDR2 is SQIVND in the germline V gene (reference sequence). CDR3 region: CATPQGAPPKAETQYF. CDR3 DNA sequence: TGTGCCACACCTCAGGGGGCACCCCCCAAAGCAGAGACCCAGTACTTC. Drawing the rest from reference TRBV19 and TRBJ2-5, the complete variable domain is DGGITQSPKYLFRKEGQNVTLSCEQNLNHDAMYWYRQDPGQGLRLIYYSQIVNDFQKGDIAEGYSVSREKKESFPLTVTSAQKNPTAFYLCATPQGAPPKAETQYFGPGTRLLVL.

The chain joins TRBV4-2 to TRBJ1-6; D is perhaps TRBD1 (6 bases). The CDR3 is 18 amino acids. Germline V CDR1 and CDR2: LGHNA, YNFKEQ. V was trimmed by 0 bases and J by 14 bases, leaving 26 bases between them. The CDR3 DNA sequence: TGTGCCAGCAGCCAAGATGCCGCGGTGGGCACAGGGAAGCGGTCCCTCCACTTT. Translation gives CASSQDAAVGTGKRSLHF.

This chain uses TRBV5-1 with TRBJ2-2; D is possibly TRBD2 (6 bases). The germline V gene has CDR1 SGHRS and CDR2 YFSETQ. Trimming stripped 4 bases from V and 3 bases from J, with 19 bases between. CDR3 length equals 17 residues. CDR3 in DNA: TGCGCCAGCAGCCGAAGGAATGACGGGGGAGACACCGGGGAGCTGTTTTTT. Protein: CASSRRNDGGDTGELFF.

Details on this clone: This same CDR3 is encoded by further DNA sequences in the sample. V and J are TRBV29-1 and TRBJ1-5; 11 bases line up with TRBD1. Germline V gene sequence: CDR1 SQVTM, CDR2 ANQGSEA. V lost 6 bases, J lost 4 bases, and 2 bases stayed unmatched. CDR3 length: 13 residues. The CDR3 region has the DNA TGCAGCGTCGGACAGGGGGCAAATCAGCCCCAGCATTTT. This encodes CSVGQGANQPQHF. Full variable domain (outside the CDR3, taken from reference TRBV29-1 and TRBJ1-5): SAVISQKPSRDICQRGTSLTIQCQVDSQVTMMFWYRQQPGQSLTLIATANQGSEATYESGFVIDKFPISRPNLTFSTLTVSNMSPEDSSIYLCSVGQGANQPQHFGDGTRLSIL.

V gene TRBV19 combines with J gene TRBJ1-1; 7 bases are a match to TRBD1. V was pared by 5 bases and J by 2 bases, with 11 bases of the junction left unmatched. CDR3 size: 16 residues. CDR1 and CDR2 (germline): LNHDA, SQIVND (reference sequence). The CDR3 region has the DNA TGTGCCAGTAGTGTTCTGTCGGGGGACAGAAACACTGAAGCTTTCTTT. Translating gives CASSVLSGDRNTEAFF.

V usage is TRBV12-5 and J usage is TRBJ2-7; maybe TRBD2 (6 bases). Germline V lookup: CDR1 LGHNT, CDR2 FRNRAP. V gave up 3 bases and J gave up 7 bases, with 7 bases separating them. The CDR3 consists of 11 residues. The CDR3 DNA reads TGTGCTAGTGGTTTTGGAGGGGAGCAGTACTTC. It translates to CASGFGGEQYF.

J is TRBJ1-3 and V is TRBV7-9; no firm D call. The V and J ends lost 1 base and 4 bases respectively, with 11 bases between them. The CDR3 covers 15 residues. Germline lookup yields CDR1 SEHNR and CDR2 FQNEAQ (reference sequence). CDR3 region: CASSLGLEVGNTIYF. Here the CDR3 DNA reads TGTGCCAGCAGCTTAGGGCTCGAGGTGGGAAACACCATATATTTT.